This T cell receptor (beta chain) came from a study of beta chain features in type 1 diabetes. Notes on the study in general: The naive, central memory and Treg TCRB repertoires of patients appeared to be more similar to one another than those of healthy donors.

Every isolated RNA sample was fully reverse transcribed, so sequencing captured expressed TCRB transcripts. Assay: immunoSEQ multiplex PCR; the TCRdb copy retains only in-frame clones and omits some. Here the sample spans some 230,000 clones, 9.6% being singletons. This clone was counted between two and nine times. Its antigen is not known. Each sorted fraction was over 95% pure. The CDR3 is 15 residues long. The germline V gene has CDR1 SGHRS and CDR2 YFSETQ. V dropped 4 bases and J dropped 0 bases, with 12 bases sitting between them. The material sequenced was naive CD4+ T cells from blood. The V gene is TRBV5-1, the J gene TRBJ2-3; perhaps TRBD2 as D (6 bases). The clonotype was recovered from a woman aged 18-29 years in good health. In DNA form, the CDR3 reads TGCGCCAGCAGCGCACCCGGGACTAGCACAGATACGCAGTATTTT. This sequence encodes CASSAPGTSTDTQYF. The full variable domain, in which reference TRBV5-1 and TRBJ2-3 provide the parts outside the CDR3, is KAGVTQTPRYLIKTRGQQVTLSCSPISGHRSVSWYQQTPGQGLQFLFEYFSETQRNKGNFPGRFSGRQFSNSRSEMNVSTLELGDSALYLCASSAPGTSTDTQYFGPGTRLTVL.